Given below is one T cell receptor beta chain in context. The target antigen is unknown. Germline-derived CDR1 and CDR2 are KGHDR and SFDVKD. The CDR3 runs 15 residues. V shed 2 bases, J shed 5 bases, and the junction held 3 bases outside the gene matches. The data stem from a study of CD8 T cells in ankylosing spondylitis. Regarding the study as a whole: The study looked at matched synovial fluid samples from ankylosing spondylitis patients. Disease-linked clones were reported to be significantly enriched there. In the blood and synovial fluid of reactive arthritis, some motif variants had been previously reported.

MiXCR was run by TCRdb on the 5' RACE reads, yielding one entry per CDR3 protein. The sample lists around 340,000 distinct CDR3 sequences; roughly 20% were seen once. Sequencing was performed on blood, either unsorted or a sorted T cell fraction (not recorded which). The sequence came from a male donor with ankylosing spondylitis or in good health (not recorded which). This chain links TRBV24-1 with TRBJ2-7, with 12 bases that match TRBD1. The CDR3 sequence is CATSDSGTGGNEQYF. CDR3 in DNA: TGTGCCACCAGTGATTCCGGGACAGGGGGCAACGAGCAGTACTTC.